This TCR beta chain appears in the sequencing data of a study of cytomegalovirus exposure and HLA in healthy donors. Whole-study results and caveats: Three CMV-associated chains proved CMV antigen-specific in vitro.

From the roughly 110-subject validation cohort, which was separate from the roughly 700-subject first cohort, the donors were drawn. This clone was picked up one time. What it binds is unknown. Germline V gene data show CDR1 as MGHRA and CDR2 as YSYEKL. V dropped 2 bases and J dropped 3; count of bases not matched to a gene: 20. CDR3 size: 22 residues. Assay: immunoSEQ multiplex PCR; the TCRdb copy retains only in-frame clones and omits some. In the table there are more than 130,000 clones, almost 90% of which are singletons. The receptor's source is a woman younger than 35 in good health and CMV-seropositive. The chain uses TRBV4-1 and TRBJ2-1, with 12 bases lining up with TRBD2. The sequenced sample consisted of PBMCs. The chain's CDR3 is CASSQFYLNKAGTSGYYNEQFF. DNA for the CDR3: TGCGCCAGCAGCCAATTTTACCTGAATAAAGCGGGGACTAGCGGGTACTACAATGAGCAGTTCTTC.